This T cell receptor beta chain originates from a study of blood T cell repertoires in COVID-19. Looking at the study overall: Specimens from acute and convalescent COVID-19 originated in the United States, Italy and Spain. Sample material is recorded as cDNA or gDNA derived from T cells, B-cell-depleted T cells, or PBMCs.

The CDR3 consists of 16 residues. The germline gives CDR1 MNHNS, CDR2 SASEGT. Trimming removed 3 bases from V and 10 bases from J, with 24 bases in between. Under the authors' procedure: Reference gene primer amplification gave nucleated cell count estimates. Assay: immunoSEQ multiplex PCR; the TCRdb copy retains only in-frame clones and omits some. The V and J calls and clone size come from that table; D and trimming were worked out from the DNA. The sample has about 200,000 clones; 80% to 90% are singletons. Sequenced sample: peripheral blood. This TCR was sampled from a woman of 80 years or more with acute or convalescent COVID-19. The genes are TRBV6-1 and TRBJ1-2; D is ambiguous. CDR3 residues: CASSDGIPVGGRDYTF. The CDR3, as DNA: TGTGCCAGCAGTGATGGTATACCTGTCGGTGGGAGAGACTACACCTTC.